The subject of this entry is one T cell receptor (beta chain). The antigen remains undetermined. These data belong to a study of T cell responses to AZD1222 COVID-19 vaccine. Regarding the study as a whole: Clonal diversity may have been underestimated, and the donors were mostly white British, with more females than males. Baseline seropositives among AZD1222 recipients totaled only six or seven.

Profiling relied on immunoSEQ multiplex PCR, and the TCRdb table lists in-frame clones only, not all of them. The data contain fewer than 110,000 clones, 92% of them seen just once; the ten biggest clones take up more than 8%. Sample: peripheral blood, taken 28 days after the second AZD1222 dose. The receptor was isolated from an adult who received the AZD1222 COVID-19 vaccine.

CDR3 sequence (DNA): TGTGCCAGCAGTTTATCCGAGGGGGACTACCAGTTCCATGAGCAGTTCTTC. It codes for CASSLSEGDYQFHEQFF. The chain combines TRBV28 with TRBJ2-1; D may be TRBD2 (7 bases). The V end was cut by 1 base, the J end by 8 bases, with 21 bases between. The CDR3 spans 17 residues. Germline loops: CDR1 MDHEN, CDR2 SYDVKM. Filled out from reference TRBV28 and TRBJ2-1, the complete variable domain reads DVKVTQSSRYLVKRTGEKVFLECVQDMDHENMFWYRQDPGLGLRLIYFSYDVKMKEKGDIPEGYSVSREKKERFSLILESASTNQTSMYLCASSLSEGDYQFHEQFFGPGTRLTVL.